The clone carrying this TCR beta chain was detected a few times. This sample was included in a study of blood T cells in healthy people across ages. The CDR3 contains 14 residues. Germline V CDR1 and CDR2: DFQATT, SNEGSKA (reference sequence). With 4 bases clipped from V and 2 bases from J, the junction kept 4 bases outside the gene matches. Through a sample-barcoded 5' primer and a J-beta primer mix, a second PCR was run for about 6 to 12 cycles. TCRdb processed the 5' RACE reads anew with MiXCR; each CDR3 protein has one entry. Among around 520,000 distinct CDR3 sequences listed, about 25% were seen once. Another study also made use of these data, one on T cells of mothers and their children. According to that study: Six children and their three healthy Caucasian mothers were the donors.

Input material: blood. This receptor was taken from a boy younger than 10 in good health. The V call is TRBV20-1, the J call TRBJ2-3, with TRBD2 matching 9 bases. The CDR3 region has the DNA TGCAGTGCTAATAGCGGGAGAACCACAGATACGCAGTATTTT. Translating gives CSANSGRTTDTQYF.